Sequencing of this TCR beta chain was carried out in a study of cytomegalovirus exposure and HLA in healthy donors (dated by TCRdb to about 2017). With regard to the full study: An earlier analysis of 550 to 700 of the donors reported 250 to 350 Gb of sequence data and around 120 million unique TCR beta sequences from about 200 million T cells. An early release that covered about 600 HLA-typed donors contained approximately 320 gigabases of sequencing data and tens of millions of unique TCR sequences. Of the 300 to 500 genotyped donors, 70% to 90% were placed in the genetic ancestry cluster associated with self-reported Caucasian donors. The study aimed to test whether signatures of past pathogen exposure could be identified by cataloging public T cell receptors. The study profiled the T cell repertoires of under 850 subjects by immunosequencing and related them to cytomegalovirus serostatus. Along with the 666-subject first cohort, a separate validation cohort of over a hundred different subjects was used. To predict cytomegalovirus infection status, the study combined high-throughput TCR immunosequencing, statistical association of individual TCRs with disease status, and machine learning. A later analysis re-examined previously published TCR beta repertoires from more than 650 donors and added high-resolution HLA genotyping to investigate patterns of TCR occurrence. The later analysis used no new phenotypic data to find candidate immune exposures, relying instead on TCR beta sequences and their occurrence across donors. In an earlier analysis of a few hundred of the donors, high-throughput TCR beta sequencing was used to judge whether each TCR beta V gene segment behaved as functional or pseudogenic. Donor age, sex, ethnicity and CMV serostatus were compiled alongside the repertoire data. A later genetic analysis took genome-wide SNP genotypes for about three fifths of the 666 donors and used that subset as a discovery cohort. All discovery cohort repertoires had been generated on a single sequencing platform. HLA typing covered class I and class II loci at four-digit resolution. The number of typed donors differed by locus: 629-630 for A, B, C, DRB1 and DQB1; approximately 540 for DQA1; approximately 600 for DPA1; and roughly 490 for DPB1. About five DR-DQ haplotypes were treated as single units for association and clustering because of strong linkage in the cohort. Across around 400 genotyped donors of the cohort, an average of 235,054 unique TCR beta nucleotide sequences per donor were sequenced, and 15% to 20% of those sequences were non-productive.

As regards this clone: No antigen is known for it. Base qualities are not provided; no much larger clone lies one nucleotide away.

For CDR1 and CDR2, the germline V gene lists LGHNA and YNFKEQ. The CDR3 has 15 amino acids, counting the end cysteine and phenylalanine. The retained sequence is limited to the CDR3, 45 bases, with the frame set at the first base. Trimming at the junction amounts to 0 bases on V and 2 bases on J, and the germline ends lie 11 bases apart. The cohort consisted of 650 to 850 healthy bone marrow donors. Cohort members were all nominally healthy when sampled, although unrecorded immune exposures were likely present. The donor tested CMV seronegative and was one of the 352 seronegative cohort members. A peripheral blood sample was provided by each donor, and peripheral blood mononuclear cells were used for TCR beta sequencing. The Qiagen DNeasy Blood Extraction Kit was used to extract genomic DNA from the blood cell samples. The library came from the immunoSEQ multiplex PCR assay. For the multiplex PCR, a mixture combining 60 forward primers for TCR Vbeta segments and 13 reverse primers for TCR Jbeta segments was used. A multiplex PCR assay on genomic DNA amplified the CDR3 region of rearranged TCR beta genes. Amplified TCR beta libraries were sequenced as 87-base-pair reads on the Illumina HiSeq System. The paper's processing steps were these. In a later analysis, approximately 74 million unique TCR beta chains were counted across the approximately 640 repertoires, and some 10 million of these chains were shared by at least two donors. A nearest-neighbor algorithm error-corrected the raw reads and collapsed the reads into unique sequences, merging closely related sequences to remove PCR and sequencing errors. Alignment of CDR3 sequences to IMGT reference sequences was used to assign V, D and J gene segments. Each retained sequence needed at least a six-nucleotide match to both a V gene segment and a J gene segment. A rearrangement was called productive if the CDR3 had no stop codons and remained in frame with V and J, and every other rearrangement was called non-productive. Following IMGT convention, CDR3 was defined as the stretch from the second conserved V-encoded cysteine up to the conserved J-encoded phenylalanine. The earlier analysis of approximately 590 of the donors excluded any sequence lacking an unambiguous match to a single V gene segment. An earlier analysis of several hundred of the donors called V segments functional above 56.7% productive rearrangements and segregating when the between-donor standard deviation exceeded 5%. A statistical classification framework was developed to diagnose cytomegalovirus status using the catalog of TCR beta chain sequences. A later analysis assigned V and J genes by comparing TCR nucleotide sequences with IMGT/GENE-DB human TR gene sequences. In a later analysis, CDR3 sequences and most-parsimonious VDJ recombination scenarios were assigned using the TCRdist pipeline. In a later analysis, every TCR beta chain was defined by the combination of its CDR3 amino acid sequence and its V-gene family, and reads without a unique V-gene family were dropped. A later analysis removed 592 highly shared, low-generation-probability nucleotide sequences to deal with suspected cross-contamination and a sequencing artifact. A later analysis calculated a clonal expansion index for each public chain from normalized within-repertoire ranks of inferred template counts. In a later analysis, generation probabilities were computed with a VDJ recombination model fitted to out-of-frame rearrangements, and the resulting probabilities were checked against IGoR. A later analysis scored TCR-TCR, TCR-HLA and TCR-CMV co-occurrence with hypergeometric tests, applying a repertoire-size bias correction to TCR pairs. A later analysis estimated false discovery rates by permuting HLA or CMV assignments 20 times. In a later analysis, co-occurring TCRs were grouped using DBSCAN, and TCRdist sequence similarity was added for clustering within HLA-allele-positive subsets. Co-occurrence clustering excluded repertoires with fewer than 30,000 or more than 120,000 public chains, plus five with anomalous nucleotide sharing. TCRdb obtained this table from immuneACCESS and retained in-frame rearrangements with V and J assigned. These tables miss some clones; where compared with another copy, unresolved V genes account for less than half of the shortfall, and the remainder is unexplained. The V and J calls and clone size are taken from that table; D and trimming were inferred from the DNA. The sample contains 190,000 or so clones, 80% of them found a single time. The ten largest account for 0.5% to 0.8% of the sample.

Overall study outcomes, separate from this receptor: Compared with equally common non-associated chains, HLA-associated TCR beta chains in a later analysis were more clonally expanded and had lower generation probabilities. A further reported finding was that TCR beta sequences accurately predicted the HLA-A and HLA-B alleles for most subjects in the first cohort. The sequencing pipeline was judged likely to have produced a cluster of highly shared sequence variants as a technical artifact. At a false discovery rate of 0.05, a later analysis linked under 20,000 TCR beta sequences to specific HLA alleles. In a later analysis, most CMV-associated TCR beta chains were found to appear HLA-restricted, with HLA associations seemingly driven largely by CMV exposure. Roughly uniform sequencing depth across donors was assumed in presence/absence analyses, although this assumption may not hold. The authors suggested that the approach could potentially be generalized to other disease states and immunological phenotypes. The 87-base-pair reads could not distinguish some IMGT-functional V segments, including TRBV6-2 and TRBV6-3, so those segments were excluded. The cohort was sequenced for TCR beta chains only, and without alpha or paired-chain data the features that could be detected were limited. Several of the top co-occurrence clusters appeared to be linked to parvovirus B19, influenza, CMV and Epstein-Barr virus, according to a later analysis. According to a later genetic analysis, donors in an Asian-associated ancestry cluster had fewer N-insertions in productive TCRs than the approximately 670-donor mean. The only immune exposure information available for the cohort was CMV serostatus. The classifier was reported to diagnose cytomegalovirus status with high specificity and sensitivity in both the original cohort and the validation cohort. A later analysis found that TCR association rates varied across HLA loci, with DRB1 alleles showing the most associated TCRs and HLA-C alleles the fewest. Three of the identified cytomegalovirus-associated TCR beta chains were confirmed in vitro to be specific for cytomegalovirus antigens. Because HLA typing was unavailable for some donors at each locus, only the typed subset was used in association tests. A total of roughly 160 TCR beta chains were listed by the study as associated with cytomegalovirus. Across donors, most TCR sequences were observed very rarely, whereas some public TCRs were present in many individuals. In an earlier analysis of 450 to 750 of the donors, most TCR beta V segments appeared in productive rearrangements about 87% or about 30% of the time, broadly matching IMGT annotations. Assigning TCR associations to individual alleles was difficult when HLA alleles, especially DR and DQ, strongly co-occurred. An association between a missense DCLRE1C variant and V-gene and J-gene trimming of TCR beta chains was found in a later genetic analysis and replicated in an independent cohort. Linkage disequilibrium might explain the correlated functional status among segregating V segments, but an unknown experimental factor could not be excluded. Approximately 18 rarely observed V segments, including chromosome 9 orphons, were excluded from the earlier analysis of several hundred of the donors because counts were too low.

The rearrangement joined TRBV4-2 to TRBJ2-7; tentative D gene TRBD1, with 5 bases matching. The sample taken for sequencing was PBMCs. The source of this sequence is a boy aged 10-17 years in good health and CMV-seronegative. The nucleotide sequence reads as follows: TGTGCCAGCAGCCAAGAAGGGCAGGGCACCTACGAGCAGTACTTC. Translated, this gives CASSQEGQGTYEQYF.